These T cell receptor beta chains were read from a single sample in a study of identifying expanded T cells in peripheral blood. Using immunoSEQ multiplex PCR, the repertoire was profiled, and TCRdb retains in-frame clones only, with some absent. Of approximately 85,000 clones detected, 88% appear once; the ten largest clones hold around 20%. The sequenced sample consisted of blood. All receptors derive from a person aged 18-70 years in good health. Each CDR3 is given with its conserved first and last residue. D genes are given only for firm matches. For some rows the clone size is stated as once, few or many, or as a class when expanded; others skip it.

cdr3_nt: TGTGCCAGCAGTTACTCAGGGGGAGGGAGCTATGGCTACACCTTC
cdr3_aa: CASSYSGGGSYGYTF
v_call: TRBV6-6
clone_size: .
j_call: TRBJ1-2
d_call: .

cdr3_nt: TGTGCCAGCAGCAAAGTAGGAGGGGAGGGCTACACCTTC
cdr3_aa: CASSKVGGEGYTF
v_call: TRBV21-1
clone_size: .
j_call: TRBJ1-2
d_call: .

cdr3_nt: TGTGCCACCCAGGGGGGAGCTAGCACAGATACGCAGTATTTT
cdr3_aa: CATQGGASTDTQYF
v_call: TRBV28
clone_size: .
j_call: TRBJ2-3
d_call: .

cdr3_nt: TGTGCCAGTAGCAAGGGACAGCGACATGAAAAACTGTTTTTT
cdr3_aa: CASSKGQRHEKLFF
v_call: TRBV19
clone_size: .
j_call: TRBJ1-4
d_call: TRBD1

cdr3_nt: TGTGCCAGCAGCTTGTATGAATCTAGCACAGATACGCAGTATTTT
cdr3_aa: CASSLYESSTDTQYF
v_call: TRBV5-8
clone_size: .
j_call: TRBJ2-3
d_call: .

cdr3_nt: TGTGCCAGCAGCTTCCGGGACACCAATCAGCCCCAGCATTTT
cdr3_aa: CASSFRDTNQPQHF
v_call: TRBV7-8
clone_size: .
j_call: TRBJ1-5
d_call: .

cdr3_nt: TGCGCCAGCAGTGACCGCGGCAGCCCGGGCAATCAGCCCCAGCATTTT
cdr3_aa: CASSDRGSPGNQPQHF
v_call: TRBV10-2
clone_size: .
j_call: TRBJ1-5
d_call: .

cdr3_nt: TGCGCCAGCAGCCAAGATCACCGTCGCTCTGGAAACACCATATATTTT
cdr3_aa: CASSQDHRRSGNTIYF
v_call: TRBV4-1
clone_size: .
j_call: TRBJ1-3
d_call: .

cdr3_nt: TGTGCCAGCAGCTTATCACCCTATAATTCACCCCTCCACTTT
cdr3_aa: CASSLSPYNSPLHF
v_call: TRBV11-2
clone_size: few
j_call: TRBJ1-6
d_call: .

cdr3_nt: TGTGCCAGCAGTTACGAGGGTGGTAGCACGGGGACCCAGTACTTC
cdr3_aa: CASSYEGGSTGTQYF
v_call: TRBV6-5
clone_size: .
j_call: TRBJ2-5
d_call: .

cdr3_nt: TGCGCCAGCTCCCCCCTTACGGGGCCTAGCACAGATACGCAGTATTTT
cdr3_aa: CASSPLTGPSTDTQYF
v_call: TRBV5-1
clone_size: .
j_call: TRBJ2-3
d_call: .

cdr3_nt: TGTGCCAGCAGCCGTCGGCCGAGCTCCTACGAGCAGTACTTC
cdr3_aa: CASSRRPSSYEQYF
v_call: TRBV7-2
clone_size: few
j_call: TRBJ2-7
d_call: .

cdr3_nt: TGTGCCAGCAGCCACGCGGCTGGCGGGGGGGGAAATGAGCAGTTCTTC
cdr3_aa: CASSHAAGGGGNEQFF
v_call: TRBV4-2
clone_size: .
j_call: TRBJ2-1
d_call: TRBD2

cdr3_nt: TGTGCCAGCAGTGAAAGGATCGGGACAGGGGATGCGGCGGCCTTTTTT
cdr3_aa: CASSERIGTGDAAAFF
v_call: TRBV6-1
clone_size: few
j_call: TRBJ1-4
d_call: TRBD1

cdr3_nt: TGCGCCACCGTCGACGTGGGCACTGAAGCTTTCTTT
cdr3_aa: CATVDVGTEAFF
v_call: TRBV10-2
clone_size: .
j_call: TRBJ1-1
d_call: .

cdr3_nt: TGTGCCAGCAGCTTGGCCAGCTTCGCCTACAATGAGCAGTTCTTC
cdr3_aa: CASSLASFAYNEQFF
v_call: TRBV5-6
clone_size: .
j_call: TRBJ2-1
d_call: .

cdr3_nt: TGTGCCAGCAGTCCCGGGACAGTGATTGGCTACACCTTC
cdr3_aa: CASSPGTVIGYTF
v_call: TRBV28
clone_size: few
j_call: TRBJ1-2
d_call: TRBD1

cdr3_nt: TGTGCCAGCAGTGGACAGGGGGTGGACAATGAGCAGTTCTTC
cdr3_aa: CASSGQGVDNEQFF
v_call: TRBV6-1
clone_size: .
j_call: TRBJ2-1
d_call: TRBD1

cdr3_nt: TGTGCCAGCAGCTCCGGGACTAACCAAGAGACCCAGTACTTC
cdr3_aa: CASSSGTNQETQYF
v_call: TRBV2
clone_size: .
j_call: TRBJ2-5
d_call: TRBD2

cdr3_nt: TGTGCCAGCAGTTTTTTCGGGGGAGGCACTGAAGCTTTCTTT
cdr3_aa: CASSFFGGGTEAFF
v_call: TRBV27
clone_size: .
j_call: TRBJ1-1
d_call: .

cdr3_nt: TGTGCCAGCAGCCTCGAGGCGGGAAATAATTCACCCCTCCACTTT
cdr3_aa: CASSLEAGNNSPLHF
v_call: TRBV5-4
clone_size: .
j_call: TRBJ1-6
d_call: .

cdr3_nt: TGTGCCAGAAAGGACAGGGGGTGGACAGATACGCAGTATTTT
cdr3_aa: CARKDRGWTDTQYF
v_call: TRBV2
clone_size: .
j_call: TRBJ2-3
d_call: TRBD1

cdr3_nt: TGCGCCAGCAGCCAGGATAACTATGGCTACACCTTC
cdr3_aa: CASSQDNYGYTF
v_call: TRBV4-3
clone_size: few
j_call: TRBJ1-2
d_call: .

cdr3_nt: TGTGCAAGTCGCTTTCCCGGGACACACTATGGCTACACCTTC
cdr3_aa: CASRFPGTHYGYTF
v_call: TRBV12-2
clone_size: .
j_call: TRBJ1-2
d_call: .

cdr3_nt: TGTGCTAGTGGTTTGCGTGCCGGGGGCACGAATTCACCCCTCCACTTT
cdr3_aa: CASGLRAGGTNSPLHF
v_call: TRBV12-5
clone_size: .
j_call: TRBJ1-6
d_call: .

cdr3_nt: TGTGCCAGCAGCGGGGGCAGGGAGGGCACTGAAGCTTTCTTT
cdr3_aa: CASSGGREGTEAFF
v_call: TRBV6-5
clone_size: .
j_call: TRBJ1-1
d_call: .

cdr3_nt: TGTGCCAGTAGTATAGAGCGGACTAGCGGGGGAGATACGCAGTATTTT
cdr3_aa: CASSIERTSGGDTQYF
v_call: TRBV19
clone_size: once
j_call: TRBJ2-3
d_call: TRBD2

cdr3_nt: TGTGCCAGTAGTATTGGGTACGGGGAGCTGTTTTTT
cdr3_aa: CASSIGYGELFF
v_call: TRBV19
clone_size: .
j_call: TRBJ2-2
d_call: .